The present entry profiles one T cell receptor (beta chain) with its context. Its antigen is currently unknown. 60 Vbeta and 13 Jbeta primers were used in PCR. Some clones are missing from TCRdb's copy, which holds only in-frame ones; the method was immunoSEQ multiplex PCR. The profile shows 65,000 to 90,000 clones, 82% of them singletons. The CDR3 contains 15 residues. The ends were cut back, 9 bases at V and 1 base at J, with 19 bases in the middle. CDR1 is LNHDA and CDR2 is SQIVND in the germline V gene (reference sequence). The source of the sample is a study of cytomegalovirus exposure and HLA in healthy donors. Findings of the study overall: Later analysis found that TCR beta chains associated with HLA were more clonally expanded than other, equally common chains.

This chain joins TRBV19 and TRBJ2-7; D might be TRBD2 (6 bases). The receptor was derived from a man in his late teens or twenties in good health and CMV-seronegative. The sequencing input was PBMCs. CDR3 loop: CASSNSGSPSYEQYF. As DNA, the CDR3 is TGTGCCAGCTCAAACTCCGGGAGTCCTTCCTACGAGCAGTACTTC.